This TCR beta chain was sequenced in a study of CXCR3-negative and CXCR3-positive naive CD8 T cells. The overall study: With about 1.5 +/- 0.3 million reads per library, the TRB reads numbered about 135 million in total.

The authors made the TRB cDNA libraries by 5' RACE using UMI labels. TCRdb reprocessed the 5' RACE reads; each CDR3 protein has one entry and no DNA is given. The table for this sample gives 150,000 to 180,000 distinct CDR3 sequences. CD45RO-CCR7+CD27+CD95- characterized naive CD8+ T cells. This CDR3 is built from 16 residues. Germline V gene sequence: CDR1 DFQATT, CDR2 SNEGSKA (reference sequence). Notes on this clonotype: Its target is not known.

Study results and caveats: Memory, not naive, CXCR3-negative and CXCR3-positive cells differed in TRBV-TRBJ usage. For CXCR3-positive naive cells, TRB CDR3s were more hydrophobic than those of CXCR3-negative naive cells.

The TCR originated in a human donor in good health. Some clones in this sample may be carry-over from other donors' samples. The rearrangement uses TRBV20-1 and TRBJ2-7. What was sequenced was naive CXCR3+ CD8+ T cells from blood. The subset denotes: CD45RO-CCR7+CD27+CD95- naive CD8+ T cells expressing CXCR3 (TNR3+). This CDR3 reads CSATTSTDSGIYEQYF.